Many counts were recorded for the clone carrying this T cell receptor beta chain. Its antigen remains unknown. For Graves' hyperthyroidism to be stable, ophthalmopathy could not progress within 18 months. Patients between 18 and 65 years old had hyperthyroidism, newly diagnosed and lasting under 2 months. V lost 0 bases to trimming and J lost 4 bases, with 7 bases between them. The germline CDR1 and CDR2 sequences are SGHDT and YYEEEE. This CDR3 has 13 amino acids. The source material, RNA transcripts, was used to amplify TCR beta CDR3 regions. The TCR CDR3 was amplified in a first-round RT-PCR using the HTBI primer set. Via MiXCR, TCRdb re-called the multiplex PCR reads, giving one row per CDR3 protein. Of about 590,000 distinct CDR3 sequences listed, 15% to 18% were seen once; the top ten hold around 6.6%. This sample stems from a study of T cells in Graves' hyperthyroidism and ophthalmopathy. Findings of the study overall: Most thyroid-expanded clonotypes above 0.001 were also found in blood. Ophthalmopathy was predicted by the model a median of about 6.7 months ahead of onset.

V gene TRBV5-6 combines with J gene TRBJ1-2; D is ambiguous. The sequencing input was blood. The sequence came from a woman aged 25 to 45 with Graves' hyperthyroidism. The chain's CDR3 is CASSLDSLYGYTF. The CDR3, as DNA: TGTGCCAGCAGCTTGGACAGCCTCTATGGCTACACCTTC.